Sequencing of this T cell receptor (beta chain) was carried out in a study of T cell clonality in common variable immunodeficiency. The study, taken as a whole, reports: Common variable immunodeficiency TCR beta sequences reportedly had fewer deletions and N-nucleotide insertions. TCRbeta clonality was increased in CVID versus healthy controls. Compared with controls, CVID subjects had fewer shared TCRbeta clones.

This clone was picked up many times. Its antigen is still unknown. The CDR3 end lies 3 residues beyond the end of the read and is filled in from the germline J gene. CDR3 length equals 14 residues. After removal of 11 bases from V and 0 bases from J, the junction contained 6 bases not matched to a gene. Germline V CDR1 and CDR2: MDHEN, SYDVKM. This table comes from immunoSEQ multiplex PCR, and its TCRdb copy is limited to in-frame clones, with some not included. Altogether fewer than 75,000 clones were found in the sample, and no singletons occur. The sequence was obtained from a person aged 18-70 years in good health. The material sequenced was peripheral blood mononuclear cells. This chain uses TRBV28 with TRBJ2-2; 7 bases are a match to TRBD1. CDR3 region: CAGTGTANTGELFF. The sequenced part of the CDR3 DNA is TGTGCCGGAACCGGGACAGCGAACACCGGGGAG. The full variable domain, its missing parts supplied by reference TRBV28 and TRBJ2-2, is DVKVTQSSRYLVKRTGEKVFLECVQDMDHENMFWYRQDPGLGLRLIYFSYDVKMKEKGDIPEGYSVSREKKERFSLILESASTNQTSMYLCAGTGTANTGELFFGEGSRLTVL.